These 29 T cell receptor beta chains came from one sample sequenced in a study of breast tumors, draining lymph nodes, adjacent tissues. Each CDR3 protein gets one entry after TCRdb re-called the multiplex PCR reads with MiXCR. Found here are approximately 150,000 distinct CDR3 sequences, approximately 30% of them singletons; the top ten hold less than 2.5%. Samples came from axillary lymph nodes draining the breast cancer. The specimen was axillary lymph node tissue. These receptors came from a female donor with breast cancer. Some clones in this sample may be carry-over from other donors' samples.

This clonotype showed up just a few times. Just one base apart from a much larger clone, this may be a read error. The conserved phenylalanine or tryptophan normally closing the CDR3 is absent here, so this likely arose from a read error. The chain is built from TRBV9 and TRBJ1-2; D might be TRBD1 (6 bases). The CDR3 has 13 amino acids. V was cut by 0 bases and J by 6 bases, with 9 bases left in between. Germline V gene lookup returns CDR1 SGDLS and CDR2 YYNGEE. This CDR3 reads CASSVDRDHGYTS. In DNA, the CDR3 is TGTGCCAGCAGCGTAGACAGGGACCATGGCTACACCTCC.

This clonotype was detected ten times or more. The chain combines TRBV18 with TRBJ2-6, with D possibly matching TRBD2 (5 bases). Germline V gene lookup returns CDR1 KGHSH and CDR2 LQKENI. The CDR3 consists of 15 residues. V was trimmed by 6 bases and J by 0 bases, leaving 9 bases between them. This CDR3 reads CASSTGSSGANVLTF. In nucleotides, the CDR3 is TGTGCCAGCTCTACGGGGAGCTCTGGGGCCAACGTCCTGACTTTC.

This clonotype was observed at least ten times. This sequence joins TRBV6-6 and TRBJ1-2; unclear D gene. Germline V gene lookup returns CDR1 MNHNY and CDR2 SVGAGI (reference sequence). This CDR3 contains 16 residues. Between the trimmed V and J ends, which lost 0 bases and 4 bases, there was a span of 15 bases. This CDR3 reads CASSYSSRRVGYGYTF. DNA for the CDR3: TGTGCCAGCAGTTACTCGTCCAGGCGGGTGGGCTATGGCTACACCTTC.

At least ten counts were recorded for this clonotype. V usage is TRBV9 and J usage is TRBJ2-3; D is uncertain. Trimming took 0 bases from V and 8 from J, leaving 7 bases between them. Germline V gene lookup returns CDR1 SGDLS and CDR2 YYNGEE. The CDR3 is made up of 12 amino acids. The CDR3 sequence: CASSVEFATQYF. The DNA for the CDR3 is TGTGCCAGCAGCGTAGAGTTCGCTACGCAGTATTTT.

The rearrangement links TRBV12-3 or TRBV12-4 to TRBJ1-2, with 7 positions matching TRBD1. The CDR3 covers 15 residues. Trimming cost V 8 bases and J 6 bases; bases outside gene matches: 15. The CDR3 bases are TGTGCCAGCGGACTCACGCGGACAGGATCAGATGGCTACACCTTC. Translation gives CASGLTRTGSDGYTF.

As regards this clonotype: A single base separates this from a much larger clone, so it may be a read error. V and J are TRBV27 and TRBJ2-5; no definite D call. Germline V CDR1 and CDR2: MNHEY, SMNVEV (reference sequence). The CDR3 loop spans 16 amino acids. CDR3 protein: CTSSSRFRTVQETQYF. The CDR3 nucleotides are TGTACCAGCAGCTCTAGGTTTCGGACGGTCCAAGAGACCCAGTACTTC.

A note on this clonotype: This may arise from a read error, as a much more abundant clone is one base away. This chain connects TRBV7-2 to TRBJ2-7; D may be TRBD2 (5 bases). The CDR3 totals 15 residues. Per germline, CDR1 SGHTA and CDR2 FQGNSA. The CDR3 loop reads CASSPSQAQYCEQHV. For the CDR3, the DNA is TGTGCCAGCAGCCCTAGCCAGGCCCAGTACTGCGAGCAGCACGTC.

This clonotype was observed many times. The CDR3 nucleotides are TGTGCCAGCAGTGACGGACAGGGTTACACAGATACGCAGTATTTT. As protein: CASSDGQGYTDTQYF. The J gene is TRBJ2-3, the V gene TRBV6-2 or TRBV6-3; 8 bases align to TRBD1. CDR1 and CDR2 (germline): MNHEY, SVGEGT. J was trimmed by 2 bases and V by 5 bases; bases with no gene match: 6. The CDR3 spans 15 residues.

This clonotype was observed at least ten times. V gene TRBV12-3 or TRBV12-4 combines with J gene TRBJ2-6, with 8 bases identical to TRBD2. CDR3 length: 18 amino acids. J lost 0 bases, V lost 6 bases, and 10 bases had no gene match. CDR3 sequence: CASSRNSGATSGANVLTF. CDR3 sequence (DNA): TGTGCCAGCAGCCGGAATAGCGGGGCGACCTCTGGGGCCAACGTCCTGACTTTC.

This clonotype has at least ten counts. The chain combines TRBV5-1 with TRBJ2-1; weak D call: TRBD2 (6 bases). This CDR3 has 12 residues. Trimming removed 4 bases at V and 9 bases at J, with 11 bases between. CDR1 is SGHRS, CDR2 YFSETQ, per germline. The CDR3 region is CASSTSGVEQFF. Here the CDR3 DNA reads TGCGCCAGCAGCACTTCGGGGGTTGAGCAGTTCTTC.

The rearrangement links TRBV7-2 to TRBJ2-7; 7 bases line up with TRBD1. Germline loops: CDR1 SGHTA, CDR2 FQGNSA. V shed 6 bases, J shed 7 bases, and the junction held 18 bases outside the gene matches. The CDR3 has 16 amino acids. CDR3 in DNA: TGTGCCAGCAGGAACCTTCGGGACAGCTCCTACAATGAGCAGTACGTC. It translates to CASRNLRDSSYNEQYV.

This clonotype was seen at least ten times. This chain joins TRBV5-6 and TRBJ2-1, with D perhaps given as TRBD1 or TRBD2 (5 bases each). Germline V gene lookup returns CDR1 SGHDT and CDR2 YYEEEE. Trimming stripped 3 bases from V and 10 bases from J, with 14 bases between. The CDR3 extends over 13 amino acids. DNA of the CDR3: TGTGCCAGCAGCTGGGGGACCGTTAACGAGCAGTTCTTC. Amino acid sequence: CASSWGTVNEQFF.

Many counts were recorded for this clonotype. V usage is TRBV7-2 and J usage is TRBJ2-7; 12 nucleotides agree with TRBD2. This CDR3 comprises 15 residues. Germline V gene lookup returns CDR1 SGHTA and CDR2 FQGNSA. The ends lost 1 base at V and 4 bases at J; junction bases unmatched: 2. The CDR3 nucleotides are TGTGCCAGCAGCTTAGGACTAGCGGGGGCATACGAGCAGTACGTC. It translates to CASSLGLAGAYEQYV.

This clonotype showed up many times. The chain carries TRBV7-8 and TRBJ1-4; TRBD1 might be the D (6 bases). V lost 1 base, J lost 0 bases, and 6 bases lay in between. CDR3 length equals 15 residues. Looked up from germline, CDR1 is SGHVS and CDR2 is FQNEAQ. CDR3 sequence reads: CASSLGTATNEKLFF. CDR3 coding DNA: TGTGCCAGCAGCTTAGGGACAGCAACTAATGAAAAACTGTTTTTT.

Concerning this clonotype itself: This clone may be a read error of a much larger clone one base away. The chain links TRBV9 to TRBJ2-3, with a possible D match to TRBD1 (6 bases). Germline CDR1 and CDR2: SGDLS and YYNGEE. The CDR3 is 16 residues long. Trimming shortened V by 7 bases and J by 6 bases, and 24 bases separated the two germline ends. For the CDR3, the DNA is TGTGCCAGCGGCGAGACACAGGGAGAAATAGCGGATACGCAGTATTTT. Encoded protein: CASGETQGEIADTQYF.

This clonotype turned up a few times. This sequence may be a read error, since a much larger clone differs from it by one base. V usage is TRBV20-1 and J usage is TRBJ1-3; TRBD1 matches at 8 bases. V was clipped by 2 bases and J by 2 bases; unmatched bases: 2. CDR1 is DFQATT, CDR2 SNEGSKA, per germline (reference sequence). The CDR3 is 14 residues long. CDR3 residues: CSARPGGPGNTIYF. CDR3 bases: TGCAGTGCTAGACCAGGGGGCCCTGGAAACACCATATATTTT.

There are many counts of this clonotype. Since a much larger clone is just one base distant, this may be a read error. CDR3 loop: CSATDAANEPFF. The CDR3, as DNA: TGCAGTGCTACCGACGCGGCCAATGAGCCGTTCTTC. The chain links TRBV20-1 to TRBJ2-1, with D unresolved. There are 12 residues in the CDR3. Per the germline V gene, CDR1 is DFQATT and CDR2 is SNEGSKA (reference sequence).

The chain is built from TRBV6-5 and TRBJ1-1; D unresolved. The CDR3 is 15 residues long. From germline, CDR1 is MNHEY and CDR2 SVGAGI. Trimming shortened V by 6 bases and J by 4 bases, and 18 bases separated the two germline ends. In nucleotides, the CDR3 is TGTGCCAGCAGCGCAGATCGAAAGACGGTCACTGAAGCTTTCTTT. It yields the protein CASSADRKTVTEAFF.

Details on this clonotype: An end of the junction differs from the germline gene, which may be a read error. This chain uses TRBV11-2 with TRBJ2-1, with TRBD2 matching over 8 bases. From germline, CDR1 is SGHAT and CDR2 FQNNGV. The CDR3 has 16 amino acids. The CDR3: CASSSRGADSYSEQFF. In nucleotides, the CDR3 is TGTGCCAGTAGCTCGCGGGGGGCCGACTCCTACAGTGAGCAGTTCTTC.

This clonotype was found many times. V usage is TRBV7-3 and J usage is TRBJ2-2; D might be TRBD1 (7 bases). Trimming removed 6 bases from V and 13 bases from J, with 24 bases in between. The germline V gene has CDR1 SGHTA and CDR2 FQGTGA. The CDR3 consists of 15 residues. The CDR3 coding sequence is TGTGCCAGCAGTCGAATGGGGGGACAGTTGGAAGGGCTGTTTTTT. Translating it yields CASSRMGGQLEGLFF.

This clonotype has at least ten counts. The chain combines TRBV28 with TRBJ2-5; 9 nucleotides align to TRBD1. CDR3 length: 12 amino acids. Trimming at V came to 5 bases and at J to 5 bases, leaving 0 bases not matched to a gene. Germline loops: CDR1 MDHEN, CDR2 SYDVKM. The CDR3 coding sequence is TGTGCCAGCAGTGGACAGGGGGAGACCCAGTACTTC. Translating it yields CASSGQGETQYF.

The sample holds many counts of this clonotype. The gene calls are TRBV11-2 and TRBJ2-7; D might be TRBD1 (7 bases). The germline V gene has CDR1 SGHAT and CDR2 FQNNGV. This CDR3 is built from 14 residues. Trimming stripped 5 bases from V and 6 bases from J, with 17 bases between. The CDR3 nucleotides are TGTGCCAGCAGCCCGACAGGGTTGGGAGGCGAGCAGTACTTC. Protein sequence: CASSPTGLGGEQYF.

This clonotype has a count of ten or more. V usage is TRBV7-6 and J usage is TRBJ1-1; D is unresolved. This CDR3 is built from 14 residues. V was shortened by 1 base and J by 1 base, with 7 bases between the two germline ends. The V gene's germline CDR1 is SGHVS and CDR2 FNYEAQ. In DNA form, the CDR3 reads TGTGCCAGCAGCTTAGGTCTCAAGAACACTGAAGCTTTCTTT. Protein sequence: CASSLGLKNTEAFF.

The chain links TRBV7-3 to TRBJ2-5; 9 bases map to TRBD1. Trimming took 5 bases from V and 5 from J; bases not matched to a gene: 6. This CDR3 has 14 residues. CDR1 and CDR2 (germline): SGHTA, FQGTGA. The CDR3 nucleotides read TGTGCCAGCAGCGCCGCCGGGACAGGGGAGACCCAGTACTTC. Its translation is CASSAAGTGETQYF.

The chain recombines TRBV7-2 with TRBJ2-5; TRBD1 matches 8 bases. V trimming: 5 bases; J trimming: 3 bases; junction bases outside the gene matches: 2. The CDR3 totals 13 residues. Germline V gene sequence: CDR1 SGHTA, CDR2 FQGNSA. DNA for the CDR3: TGTGCCAGCAGCGAGGGACAGGAAGAGACCCAGTACTTC. The encoded protein is CASSEGQEETQYF.

With respect to this clonotype: Given the absence of the conserved phenylalanine or tryptophan at the CDR3 end, a read error is likely. The chain is built from TRBV7-4 and TRBJ1-1; 7 positions match TRBD1. V trimming: 5 bases; J trimming: 4 bases; junction bases outside the gene matches: 4. The CDR3 totals 13 residues. Germline-derived CDR1 and CDR2 are SGHVT and SQSDAQ. Here the CDR3 reads CASSKPGGTEAFS. The CDR3 coding sequence is TGTGCCAGCAGCAAACCAGGGGGCACTGAAGCTTTCTCT.

There are many counts of this clonotype. The chain carries TRBV12-3 or TRBV12-4 and TRBJ2-5, with D perhaps matching TRBD2 (6 bases). The CDR3 sequence is 14 residues long. V shed 4 bases and J shed 2 bases, with 11 bases lying between them. CDR3 coding DNA: TGTGCCAGCAGTTCCACCGCGGGGCAAGAGACCCAGTACTTC. Its protein is CASSSTAGQETQYF.

This clonotype was recorded many times. The rearrangement links TRBV30 to TRBJ1-2; D is uncertain. This CDR3 region has 13 residues. Germline V gene data show CDR1 as GTSNPN and CDR2 as SVGIG (reference sequence). Trimming took off 1 base at V and 1 base at J, with 7 bases between the two ends. The CDR3 sequence: CAWSAGSNYGYTF. The CDR3, as DNA: TGTGCCTGGAGTGCGGGGAGTAACTATGGCTACACCTTC. Combining the CDR3 with reference TRBV30 and TRBJ1-2 gives the whole variable domain SQTIHQWPATLVQPVGSPLSLECTVEGTSNPNLYWYRQAAGRGLQLLFYSVGIGQISSEVPQNLSASRPQDRQFILSSKKLLLSDSGFYLCAWSAGSNYGYTFGSGTRLTVV.

This clonotype has at least ten counts. The chain is built from TRBV11-2 and TRBJ2-1; D is perhaps TRBD1 (6 bases). V shed 3 bases and J shed 6 bases, with 15 bases lying between them. From germline, CDR1 is SGHAT and CDR2 FQNNGV. This CDR3 is built from 15 residues. The CDR3 DNA follows: TGTGCCAGCAGCTTCGGGCAGGGGTACGGCAATGAGCAGTTCTTC. The encoded protein is CASSFGQGYGNEQFF.